This T cell receptor (beta chain) was recorded in a study of sequential checkpoint blockade in melanoma. The wider study: Maintenance nivolumab came after either treatment sequence.

Sequenced by immunoSEQ multiplex PCR; TCRdb stores in-frame clones only, minus some. The profile covers just under 20,000 clones, with more than 70% appearing a single time and approximately 38% taken by the ten largest. Specified treatment: randomized to nivolumab then ipilimumab (arm A) or the reverse (arm B). DNA-damaging chemotherapy had not been given to any patient beforehand. From thawed PBMCs, live CD3+CD8+ cells negative for CD19 and CD56 were sorted. The CDR3 length is 16 residues. Germline V CDR1 and CDR2: MDHEN, SYDVKM. V was cut by 3 bases and J by 1 base, with 16 bases left in between. The TCR originated in a human donor with melanoma. The source material was CD8+ T cells sorted from blood (inferred from file names), sampled from a patient given nivolumab and ipilimumab in sequence. The V gene is TRBV28, the J gene TRBJ2-7; D is unclear. The CDR3 coding sequence is TGTGCCAGCAGTTTGTTGGGCCCAGTGTGGTCCTACGAGCAGTACTTC. It codes for CASSLLGPVWSYEQYF.